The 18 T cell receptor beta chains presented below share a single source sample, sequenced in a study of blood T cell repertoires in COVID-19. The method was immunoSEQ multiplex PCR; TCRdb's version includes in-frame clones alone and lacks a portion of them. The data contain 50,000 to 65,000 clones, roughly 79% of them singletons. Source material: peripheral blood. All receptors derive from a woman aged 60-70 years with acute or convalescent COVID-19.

The CDR3 DNA reads TGTGCCAGCATCAAAAGGGGGAGCAATCAGCCCCAGCATTTT. Protein: CASIKRGSNQPQHF. This rearrangement joins TRBV21-1 to TRBJ1-5; TRBD1, the D gene given by the table, was not confirmed from the DNA. TRBV21-1 is a pseudogene locus. This CDR3 is 14 amino acids long.

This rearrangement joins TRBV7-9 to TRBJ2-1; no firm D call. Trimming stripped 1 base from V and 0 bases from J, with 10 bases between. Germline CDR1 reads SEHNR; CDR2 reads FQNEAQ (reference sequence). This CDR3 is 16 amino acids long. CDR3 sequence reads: CASSLGALSSYNEQFF. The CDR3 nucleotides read TGTGCCAGCAGCTTAGGGGCTCTTAGCTCCTACAATGAGCAGTTCTTC.

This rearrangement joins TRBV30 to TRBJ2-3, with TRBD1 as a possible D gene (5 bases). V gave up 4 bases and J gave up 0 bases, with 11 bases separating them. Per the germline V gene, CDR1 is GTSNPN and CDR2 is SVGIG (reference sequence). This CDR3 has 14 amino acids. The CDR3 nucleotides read TGTGCCTGGAACAGGTCTCCTAGCACAGATACGCAGTATTTT. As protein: CAWNRSPSTDTQYF.

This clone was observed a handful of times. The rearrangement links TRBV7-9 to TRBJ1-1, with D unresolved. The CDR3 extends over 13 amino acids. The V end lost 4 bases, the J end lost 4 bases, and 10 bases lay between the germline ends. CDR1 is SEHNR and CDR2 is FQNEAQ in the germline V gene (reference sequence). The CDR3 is CASSSTRGTEAFF. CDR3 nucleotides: TGTGCCAGCAGCTCGACCCGAGGCACTGAAGCTTTCTTT.

The CDR3 DNA reads as TGTGCCAGTAGTATTTATTCCCTTCAGCCCCAGCATTTT. The encoded protein is CASSIYSLQPQHF. V usage is TRBV19 and J usage is TRBJ1-5; D is undetermined. This CDR3 region has 13 residues. V lost 3 bases and J lost 6, with 9 bases in between. Germline V gene data show CDR1 as LNHDA and CDR2 as SQIVND (reference sequence).

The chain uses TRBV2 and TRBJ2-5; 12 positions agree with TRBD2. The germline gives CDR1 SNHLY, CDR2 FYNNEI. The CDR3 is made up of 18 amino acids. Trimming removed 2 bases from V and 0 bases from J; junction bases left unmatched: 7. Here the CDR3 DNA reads TGTGCCAGCAGTGAAAGGGGCCTAGCGGGGGGGGACCAAGAGACCCAGTACTTC. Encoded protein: CASSERGLAGGDQETQYF.

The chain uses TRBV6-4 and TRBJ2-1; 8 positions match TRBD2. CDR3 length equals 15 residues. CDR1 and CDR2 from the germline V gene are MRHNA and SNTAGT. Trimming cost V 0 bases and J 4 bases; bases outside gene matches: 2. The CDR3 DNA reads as TGTGCCAGCAGTGACTCGGGCGGGGGGTACAATGAGCAGTTCTTC. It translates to CASSDSGGGYNEQFF.

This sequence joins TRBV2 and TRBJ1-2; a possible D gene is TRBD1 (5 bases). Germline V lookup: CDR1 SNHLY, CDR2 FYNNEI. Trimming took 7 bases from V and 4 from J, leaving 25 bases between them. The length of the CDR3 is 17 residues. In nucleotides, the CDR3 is TGTGCCAGCAAAAACCTCCCTCCGGGGGTGACGGGCTATGGCTACACCTTC. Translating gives CASKNLPPGVTGYGYTF.

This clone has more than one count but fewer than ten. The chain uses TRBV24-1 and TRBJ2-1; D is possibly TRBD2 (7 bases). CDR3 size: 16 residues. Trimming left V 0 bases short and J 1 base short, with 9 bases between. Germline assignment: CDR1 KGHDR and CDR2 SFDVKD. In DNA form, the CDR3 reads TGTGCCACCAGTGATTTGAGGGGGGGGTCCTACAATGAGCAGTTCTTC. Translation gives CATSDLRGGSYNEQFF.

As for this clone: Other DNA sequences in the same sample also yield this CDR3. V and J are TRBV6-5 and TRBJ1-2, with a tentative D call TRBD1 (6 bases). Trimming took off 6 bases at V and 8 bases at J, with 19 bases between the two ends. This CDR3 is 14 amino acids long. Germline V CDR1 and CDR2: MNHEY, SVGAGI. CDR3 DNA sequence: TGTGCCAGCAGCCCCCCTACAGGGTTGGGGGGCTACACCTTC. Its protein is CASSPPTGLGGYTF.

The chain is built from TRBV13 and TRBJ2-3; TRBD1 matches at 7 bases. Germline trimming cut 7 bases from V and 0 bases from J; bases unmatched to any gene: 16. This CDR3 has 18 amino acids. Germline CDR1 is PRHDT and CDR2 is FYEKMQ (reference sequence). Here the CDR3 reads CASTRGTDHLASTDTQYF. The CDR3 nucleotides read TGTGCCAGCACGCGAGGGACAGATCACCTTGCTAGCACAGATACGCAGTATTTT.

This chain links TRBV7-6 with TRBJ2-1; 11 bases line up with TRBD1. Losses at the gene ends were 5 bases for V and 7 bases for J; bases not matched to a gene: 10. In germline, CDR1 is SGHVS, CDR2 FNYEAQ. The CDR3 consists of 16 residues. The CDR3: CASSPTRGTGGNEQFF. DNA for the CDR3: TGTGCCAGCAGCCCGACTCGGGGGACAGGGGGGAATGAGCAGTTCTTC.

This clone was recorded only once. DNA for the CDR3: TGTGCCAGCAGCCTGCGGGACAGCACCTATGGCTACACCTTC. Amino acid sequence: CASSLRDSTYGYTF. This sequence joins TRBV7-9 and TRBJ1-2; 7 bases line up with TRBD1. The CDR3 sequence is 14 residues long. Germline CDR1 and CDR2: SEHNR and FQNEAQ (reference sequence). The trim removed 5 bases at V and 4 bases at J, leaving 7 bases unmatched.

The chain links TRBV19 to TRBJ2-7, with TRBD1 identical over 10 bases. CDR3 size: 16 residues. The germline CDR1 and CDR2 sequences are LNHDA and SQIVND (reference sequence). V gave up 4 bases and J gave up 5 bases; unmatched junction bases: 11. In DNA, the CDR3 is TGTGCCAGTAGTAAGAGACCGGGACAGGGGAACCACGAGCAGTACTTC. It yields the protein CASSKRPGQGNHEQYF.

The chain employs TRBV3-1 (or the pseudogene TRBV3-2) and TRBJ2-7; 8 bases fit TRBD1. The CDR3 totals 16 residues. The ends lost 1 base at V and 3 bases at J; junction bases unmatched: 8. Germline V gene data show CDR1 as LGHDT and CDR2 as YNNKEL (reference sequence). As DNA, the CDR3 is TGTGCCAGCAGCCAAGTTGGACAGGGAAGAGGCTACGAGCAGTACTTC. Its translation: CASSQVGQGRGYEQYF.

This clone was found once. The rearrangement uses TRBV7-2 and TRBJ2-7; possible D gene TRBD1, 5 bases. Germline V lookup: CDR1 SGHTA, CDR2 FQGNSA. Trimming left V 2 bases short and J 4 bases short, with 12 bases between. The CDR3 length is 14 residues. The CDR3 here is CASSLITGLYEQYF. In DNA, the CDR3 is TGTGCCAGCAGCTTAATTACAGGTCTGTACGAGCAGTACTTC.

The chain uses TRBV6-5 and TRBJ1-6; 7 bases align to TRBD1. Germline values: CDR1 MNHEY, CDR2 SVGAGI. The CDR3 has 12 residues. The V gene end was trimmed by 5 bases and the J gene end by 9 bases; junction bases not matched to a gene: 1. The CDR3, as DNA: TGTGCCAGCAGTAACAGGGGTTCACCCCTCCACTTT. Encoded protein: CASSNRGSPLHF.

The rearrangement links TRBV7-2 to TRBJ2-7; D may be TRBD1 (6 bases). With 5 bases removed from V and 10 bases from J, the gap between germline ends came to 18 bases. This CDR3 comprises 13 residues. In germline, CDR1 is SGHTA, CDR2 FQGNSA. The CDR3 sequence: CASSRGGSYAQYF. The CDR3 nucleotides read TGTGCCAGCAGCCGAGGGGGAAGCTACGCCCAGTACTTC.